One and the same sample provided the 14 T cell receptor beta chains below, sequenced in a study of T cells after yellow fever vaccination. TCRdb recomputed calls from the 5' RACE reads with MiXCR, one row per CDR3 protein. The data contain 450,000 to 600,000 distinct CDR3 sequences, approximately 12% of them seen just once; the ten biggest clones take up over 11%. Sequences were derived from PBMCs, sampled on the day of the yellow fever booster vaccination. The receptor source for this set is a man younger than 45 who received the YFV17D yellow fever vaccine.

The chain joins TRBV13 to TRBJ2-7; D ambiguous. The CDR3 has 14 amino acids. The germline V and J ends were trimmed by 4 bases and 2 bases, with 12 bases remaining between them. CDR1 and CDR2 from the germline V gene are PRHDT and FYEKMQ (reference sequence). CDR3 sequence: CASSYVATAYEQYF. DNA of the CDR3: TGTGCCAGCAGCTATGTCGCTACCGCCTACGAGCAGTACTTC.

This clonotype has just a few counts. In nucleotides, the CDR3 is TGCGCCAGCAGCTTGGATTCCCTCGGCACCGGGGAGCTGTTTTTT. Its protein product is CASSLDSLGTGELFF. V gene TRBV5-1 combines with J gene TRBJ2-2, with unresolved D. The CDR3 sequence is 15 residues long. The germline V gene encodes CDR1 SGHRS and CDR2 YFSETQ. The ends were cut back, 0 bases at V and 4 bases at J, with 10 bases in the middle. Using reference TRBV5-1 and TRBJ2-2 for the parts outside the CDR3, the full variable domain is KAGVTQTPRYLIKTRGQQVTLSCSPISGHRSVSWYQQTPGQGLQFLFEYFSETQRNKGNFPGRFSGRQFSNSRSEMNVSTLELGDSALYLCASSLDSLGTGELFFGEGSRLTVL.

This clonotype was seen a handful of times. The chain carries TRBV27 and TRBJ2-3; TRBD1 matches 9 bases. The ends lost 5 bases at V and 0 bases at J; junction bases unmatched: 9. CDR1 is MNHEY, CDR2 SMNVEV, per germline (reference sequence). The CDR3 runs 17 residues. The CDR3 DNA follows: TGTGCCAGCAGTCAAGACATCGGACAGGGGAGCACAGATACGCAGTATTTT. This encodes CASSQDIGQGSTDTQYF.

CDR3 coding DNA: TGTGCCACCAGCAGAGGTATCGCCCTGAACACTGAAGCTTTCTTT. Its translation is CATSRGIALNTEAFF. The chain links TRBV15 to TRBJ1-1; D ambiguous. Germline values: CDR1 LNHNV, CDR2 YYDKDF (reference sequence). The V gene lost 1 base and the J gene lost 0 bases, with 9 bases spanning the gap. The CDR3 has 15 residues.

This clonotype showed up just a few times. DNA for the CDR3: TGTGCCAGCAGTCACAGGGTAGTCACTGAAGCTTTCTTT. Translated: CASSHRVVTEAFF. V and J are TRBV6-5 and TRBJ1-1; a weak D match, TRBD1 (6 bases). CDR3 length equals 13 residues. In germline, CDR1 is MNHEY, CDR2 SVGAGI. Trimming took 5 bases from V and 4 from J, leaving 11 bases between them.

The chain uses TRBV7-9 and TRBJ2-4; D ambiguous. The CDR3 runs 14 residues. The V end was cut by 3 bases, the J end by 1 base, with 7 bases between. Germline V CDR1 and CDR2: SEHNR, FQNEAQ (reference sequence). Here the CDR3 reads CASSFFGAKNIQYF. As DNA, the CDR3 is TGTGCCAGCAGCTTTTTTGGCGCCAAAAACATTCAGTACTTC.

This clonotype was seen a handful of times. J is TRBJ2-4 and V is TRBV7-2; D is perhaps TRBD1 (5 bases). This CDR3 spans 14 amino acids. V shed 5 bases and J shed 6 bases, with 14 bases lying between them. The germline CDR1 and CDR2 sequences are SGHTA and FQGNSA. The CDR3 protein is CASSTRLTGNIQYF. CDR3 in DNA: TGTGCCAGCAGCACCCGCCTCACAGGAAACATTCAGTACTTC. Filled out from reference TRBV7-2 and TRBJ2-4, the complete variable domain reads GAGVSQSPSNKVTEKGKDVELRCDPISGHTALYWYRQSLGQGLEFLIYFQGNSAPDKSGLPSDRFSAERTGGSVSTLTIQRTQQEDSAVYLCASSTRLTGNIQYFGAGTRLSVL.

This clonotype was found a few times. The genes are TRBV20-1 and TRBJ1-2, with TRBD1 matching 7 bases. The CDR3 runs 15 residues. The germline V gene has CDR1 DFQATT and CDR2 SNEGSKA (reference sequence). The V segment lost 3 bases and the J segment 1 base; nucleotides outside the gene matches: 8. DNA for the CDR3: TGCAGTGCTAGTCCCCGGGACAGCGGTAACTATGGCTACACCTTC. It codes for CSASPRDSGNYGYTF.

The chain employs TRBV28 and TRBJ1-1; TRBD1 matches at 7 bases. Germline CDR1 is MDHEN and CDR2 is SYDVKM. This CDR3 has 12 amino acids. Losses at the gene ends were 8 bases for V and 8 bases for J; bases not matched to a gene: 8. CDR3 protein: CASDRRTGEAFF. CDR3 bases: TGTGCCAGCGATCGACGGACAGGCGAAGCTTTCTTT.

This chain uses TRBV6-5 with TRBJ1-3; TRBD1 might be the D (6 bases). This CDR3 has 12 residues. Germline V gene data show CDR1 as MNHEY and CDR2 as SVGAGI. V lost 7 bases, J lost 4 bases, and 8 bases lay in between. The CDR3 DNA reads TGTGCCAGCACCGGGGGCGGAAACACCATATATTTT. Its translation is CASTGGGNTIYF.

This clonotype was recorded a few times. V gene TRBV28 combines with J gene TRBJ2-3; D call uncertain. Germline assignment: CDR1 MDHEN and CDR2 SYDVKM. V was cut by 7 bases and J by 3 bases, with 11 bases left in between. The CDR3 totals 13 residues. Here the CDR3 DNA reads TGTGCCAGCAACCCCAGGTCTACAGATACGCAGTATTTT. It yields the protein CASNPRSTDTQYF.

The DNA of the CDR3 is TGTGCCAGCAGCGCGACAGACACCGGGGAGCTGTTTTTT. Protein sequence: CASSATDTGELFF. The rearrangement joins TRBV9 to TRBJ2-2, with D tentatively TRBD1 (5 bases). The CDR3 runs 13 residues. The V gene's germline CDR1 is SGDLS and CDR2 YYNGEE. Trimming pared 3 bases from V and 3 bases from J, leaving 6 bases between.

The V and J genes are TRBV30 and TRBJ2-1; D may correspond to TRBD1 or TRBD2 (5 bases each). Trimming cost V 5 bases and J 7 bases, with 15 bases left between them. The CDR3 totals 13 residues. Germline-derived CDR1 and CDR2 are GTSNPN and SVGIG (reference sequence). As DNA, the CDR3 is TGTGCCTGGGGACGGGGACCGACAAATGAGCAGTTCTTC. It translates to CAWGRGPTNEQFF.

This clonotype showed up just a few times. The genes are TRBV15 and TRBJ2-7, with 7 nucleotides matching TRBD2. Germline V gene lookup returns CDR1 LNHNV and CDR2 YYDKDF (reference sequence). The CDR3 runs 12 residues. Trimming at V came to 1 base and at J to 7 bases, leaving 1 base not matched to a gene. CDR3 bases: TGTGCCACCAGCAGAGTAGCGGGTGAGCAGTACTTC. Translation gives CATSRVAGEQYF.